The 5 T cell receptor beta chains listed next were all sequenced from one sample in a study of T cell clonality in common variable immunodeficiency (dated by TCRdb to between 2015 and 2016). The library was made by the immunoSEQ multiplex PCR assay. TCRdb carries this immuneACCESS record with in-frame sequences only. Its versions omit some clonotypes, under half of them owing to an unresolved V gene in the studies checked, with the rest unexplained. For this sample the table reports around 81,000 clones, with no clone seen just once. Around 0.8% of the sample lies in the top ten. The sample was peripheral blood mononuclear cells. All receptors come from a person aged 18-70 years in good health.

This clone was seen repeatedly, ten times or more. With the read ending 3 residues before the CDR3 end, the germline J gene is used to fill in that end. The rearrangement uses TRBV12-3 or TRBV12-4 and TRBJ2-7; D might be TRBD1 (6 bases). V was cut by 5 bases and J by 4 bases, with 18 bases left in between. The CDR3 consists of 15 residues. The DNA read from the CDR3 is TGTGCCAGCAGTCGGGGTGGGTGGGGGCTTTACGAG. Encoded protein: CASSRGGWGLYE. The full CDR3 sequence reads CASSRGGWGLYEQYF.

As concerns this clone: The read terminates 3 residues before the CDR3 end, so the remaining end is supplied by the germline J gene. The V call is TRBV6-2 or TRBV6-3, the J call TRBJ2-1, with 8 bases lining up with TRBD1. The CDR3 covers 15 residues. With 5 bases clipped from V and 4 bases from J, the junction kept 7 bases outside the gene matches. The germline CDR1 and CDR2 sequences are MNHEY and SVGEGT. The CDR3 loop is CASSPDRAPYNEQFF. Incomplete CDR3 DNA: TGTGCCAGCAGTCCGGACAGGGCCCCTTACAATGAG.

This clone was picked up many times. The read gets to within 3 residues of the CDR3 end, and the germline J gene fills in the rest. The chain carries TRBV5-4 and TRBJ2-7, with TRBD2 matching 9 bases. CDR3 length equals 15 residues. V was pared by 0 bases and J by 2 bases, with 3 bases of the junction left unmatched. Germline V CDR1 and CDR2: SGHNT, YYREEE (reference sequence). The sequenced CDR3 bases are TGTGCCAGCAGCTTGGGCGGGAGGGGGACCTACGAG. It is translated as CASSLGGRGTYE. The full CDR3 sequence reads CASSLGGRGTYEQYF.

This clone has more than one count but fewer than ten. The sample contains more than one DNA sequence encoding this CDR3. The DNA read from the CDR3 is TGTGCCAGCAGCCTACTCTACCCGGGGGGCTACAATGAG. It translates to CASSLLYPGGYNE. The full CDR3 is CASSLLYPGGYNEQFF. This rearrangement joins TRBV7-6 to TRBJ2-1; 7 nucleotides match TRBD2. The read is 3 residues too short to cover the CDR3 end, so that end is filled in from the germline J gene. Looked up from germline, CDR1 is SGHVS and CDR2 is FNYEAQ. The CDR3 runs 16 residues. J lost 3 bases, V lost 5 bases, and 10 bases had no gene match.

There are many counts of this clone. The CDR3 is cut off 3 residues early in the read; its end comes from the germline J gene. V and J are TRBV7-8 and TRBJ2-3, with TRBD2 matching over 11 bases. The junction had 4 bases not matched to a gene; V was cut back by 3 bases and J by 2 bases. Per the germline V gene, CDR1 is SGHVS and CDR2 is FQNEAQ. The CDR3 totals 16 residues. The DNA read from the CDR3 is TGTGCCAGCAGCTTTTCTAGCGGGAGGTACACAGATACG. It is translated as CASSFSSGRYTDT. In full, the CDR3 is CASSFSSGRYTDTQYF.